Listed here are 19 T cell receptor beta chains from one sample, sequenced in a study of cytomegalovirus exposure and HLA in healthy donors. PCR amplification relied on 60 Vbeta primers (plus 13 Jbeta primers). Generated by immunoSEQ multiplex PCR, the TCRdb table keeps only in-frame clones and is missing some. The sample includes about 50,000 clones, 80% seen only once; the top ten take roughly 8%. Material for sequencing was PBMCs. These receptors came from a man aged 30-40 years in good health and CMV-seropositive.

V gene TRBV4-1 combines with J gene TRBJ2-2, with TRBD1 as a possible D gene (5 bases). This CDR3 has 15 amino acids. Trimming stripped 4 bases from V and 5 bases from J, with 14 bases between. CDR1 is MGHRA, CDR2 YSYEKL, per germline. The CDR3 sequence: CASSLDRINTGELFF. DNA for the CDR3: TGCGCCAGCAGCCTAGACAGAATTAATACCGGGGAGCTGTTTTTT.

The chain links TRBV30 to TRBJ2-7, with a tentative D call TRBD1 (6 bases). This CDR3 comprises 13 residues. V shed 5 bases and J shed 1 base, with 12 bases lying between them. Germline V lookup: CDR1 GTSNPN, CDR2 SVGIG (reference sequence). The CDR3 spells CAWDKTGSYEQYF. DNA for the CDR3: TGTGCCTGGGACAAGACAGGATCCTACGAGCAGTACTTC. Using reference TRBV30 and TRBJ2-7 for the parts outside the CDR3, the full variable domain is SQTIHQWPATLVQPVGSPLSLECTVEGTSNPNLYWYRQAAGRGLQLLFYSVGIGQISSEVPQNLSASRPQDRQFILSSKKLLLSDSGFYLCAWDKTGSYEQYFGPGTRLTVT.

In the case of this clone: Compared with germline, one end of the junction differs, possibly owing to a read error. The chain carries TRBV18 and TRBJ1-2, with 9 bases matching TRBD1. Germline loops: CDR1 KGHSH, CDR2 LQKENI. This CDR3 contains 13 residues. The CDR3 here is CASAPGTGNGYTF. CDR3 bases: TGTGCCAGCGCACCCGGGACAGGGAATGGCTACACCTTC.

The gene calls are TRBV11-2 and TRBJ2-5; D uncertain. There are 15 residues in the CDR3. Per germline, CDR1 SGHAT and CDR2 FQNNGV. The germline V and J ends were trimmed by 0 bases and 1 base, with 9 bases remaining between them. CDR3 residues: CASSLDWAGQETQYF. CDR3 DNA: TGTGCCAGCAGCTTAGATTGGGCAGGCCAAGAGACCCAGTACTTC. The full variable domain, in which reference TRBV11-2 and TRBJ2-5 provide the parts outside the CDR3, is EAGVAQSPRYKIIEKRQSVAFWCNPISGHATLYWYQQILGQGPKLLIQFQNNGVVDDSQLPKDRFSAERLKGVDSTLKIQPAKLEDSAVYLCASSLDWAGQETQYFGPGTRLLVL.

The chain uses TRBV4-2 and TRBJ2-5, with 7 positions matching TRBD2. CDR3 length: 14 amino acids. The germline V gene encodes CDR1 LGHNA and CDR2 YNFKEQ. J lost 3 bases, V lost 0 bases, and 1 base had no gene match. The CDR3: CASSQEGREETQYF. CDR3 DNA sequence: TGTGCCAGCAGCCAAGAGGGGAGGGAAGAGACCCAGTACTTC.

The J gene is TRBJ2-1, the V gene TRBV7-9, with TRBD1 identical over 7 bases. Per the germline V gene, CDR1 is SEHNR and CDR2 is FQNEAQ (reference sequence). The CDR3 extends over 15 amino acids. V lost 6 bases and J lost 5; bases outside the gene matches: 10. The chain's CDR3 is CASSRQGDLDNEQFF. Here the CDR3 DNA reads TGTGCCAGCAGTCGACAGGGAGATCTCGACAATGAGCAGTTCTTC.

J is TRBJ2-7 and V is TRBV9, with a tentative D call TRBD2 (6 bases). CDR3 length: 15 amino acids. Germline V gene data show CDR1 as SGDLS and CDR2 as YYNGEE. The ends were cut back, 4 bases at V and 4 bases at J, with 18 bases in the middle. The CDR3 coding sequence is TGTGCCAGCAGCCCACGGGGGATGGGCGCGTACGAGCAGTACTTC. Its translation is CASSPRGMGAYEQYF.

This clone appeared once. The gene calls are TRBV6-5 and TRBJ2-7, with TRBD1 identical over 10 bases. The CDR3 contains 15 residues. Germline CDR1 is MNHEY and CDR2 is SVGAGI. V gave up 3 bases and J gave up 6 bases; unmatched junction bases: 8. In DNA, the CDR3 is TGTGCCAGCAGTTATTCCCTGACAGGGGGCGCCGAGCAGTACTTC. Translating gives CASSYSLTGGAEQYF.

This chain connects TRBV9 to TRBJ1-3, with D possibly TRBD1 on 5 matching bases. The CDR3 loop spans 13 amino acids. V was clipped by 2 bases and J by 5 bases, with 8 bases between them. The germline gives CDR1 SGDLS, CDR2 YYNGEE. The CDR3 reads CASSVRERNTIYF. The DNA of the CDR3 is TGTGCCAGCAGCGTCAGGGAAAGAAACACCATATATTTT.

This sequence joins TRBV7-9 and TRBJ2-3, with 9 positions matching TRBD1. Germline CDR1 is SEHNR and CDR2 is FQNEAQ (reference sequence). The CDR3 loop spans 14 amino acids. V gave up 5 bases and J gave up 0 bases; unmatched junction bases: 0. The CDR3: CASSDRGSTDTQYF. CDR3 in DNA: TGTGCCAGCAGCGACAGGGGGAGCACAGATACGCAGTATTTT.

The chain's CDR3 is CASTEVGNYGYTF. CDR3 nucleotide sequence: TGCGCCAGCACCGAGGTGGGTAACTATGGCTACACCTTC. This chain connects TRBV5-1 to TRBJ1-2; D is ambiguous. From germline, CDR1 is SGHRS and CDR2 YFSETQ. Trimming pared 6 bases from V and 1 base from J, leaving 10 bases between. This CDR3 comprises 13 residues.

The DNA for the CDR3 is TGTGCCAGCAGATATTGGGGGGGTACGCAGTATTTT. It specifies CASRYWGGTQYF. This chain links TRBV7-8 with TRBJ2-3; 7 bases align to TRBD2. Per the germline V gene, CDR1 is SGHVS and CDR2 is FQNEAQ. J was trimmed by 8 bases and V by 6 bases; bases with no gene match: 5. This CDR3 has 12 residues.

This CDR3 reads CASSAPGLAGRTSTDTQYF. In DNA, the CDR3 is TGCGCCAGCAGCGCCCCGGGACTAGCGGGGCGCACTAGCACAGATACGCAGTATTTT. The chain joins TRBV5-1 to TRBJ2-3; 13 bases align to TRBD2. V gave up 4 bases and J gave up 0 bases; unmatched junction bases: 11. The CDR3 extends over 19 amino acids. Germline CDR1 reads SGHRS; CDR2 reads YFSETQ.

The chain is built from TRBV14 and TRBJ2-1; 8 bases match TRBD2. The V and J ends lost 4 bases and 9 bases, in that order; junction bases with no gene match: 11. The germline V gene encodes CDR1 SGHDN and CDR2 FVKESK. This CDR3 has 15 residues. CDR3: CASSPVAGPRSEQFF. Here the CDR3 DNA reads TGTGCCAGCAGCCCTGTAGCGGGACCACGGAGTGAGCAGTTCTTC.

This chain connects TRBV5-1 to TRBJ2-6, with 9 positions matching TRBD1. The CDR3 loop spans 20 amino acids. J was trimmed by 4 bases and V by 4 bases; bases with no gene match: 18. CDR1 SGHRS and CDR2 YFSETQ come from the germline V gene. In DNA, the CDR3 is TGCGCCAGCAGCAACTTTCCGGGACAGGGAGCTGGTAGGGGGGCCAACGTCCTGACTTTC. Its protein is CASSNFPGQGAGRGANVLTF.

The V call is TRBV7-8, the J call TRBJ1-6, with 9 positions matching TRBD1. Trimming took 5 bases from V and 8 from J; bases not matched to a gene: 7. Germline V gene data show CDR1 as SGHVS and CDR2 as FQNEAQ. The CDR3 has 15 amino acids. The CDR3 region is CASSPRDRVDSPLHF. For the CDR3, the DNA is TGTGCCAGCAGCCCGCGGGACAGGGTCGATTCACCCCTCCACTTT.

The V call is TRBV29-1, the J call TRBJ2-3; D gene unclear. Germline V gives CDR1 SQVTM, CDR2 ANQGSEA. Trimming cost V 3 bases and J 1 base, with 11 bases left between them. The CDR3 has 14 residues. The CDR3 is CSVDIVFGTDTQYF. CDR3 bases: TGCAGCGTTGATATAGTCTTTGGCACAGATACGCAGTATTTT.

This clone was observed a few times. The chain links TRBV5-6 to TRBJ2-7; D gene uncertain. Germline assignment: CDR1 SGHDT and CDR2 YYEEEE. The CDR3 is made up of 17 amino acids. With 5 bases removed from V and 3 bases from J, the gap between germline ends came to 24 bases. CDR3 sequence (DNA): TGTGCCAGCAGTCGTCGCTGGATTGGGCAGGTGGACTACGAGCAGTACTTC. It yields the protein CASSRRWIGQVDYEQYF. Full variable domain (outside the CDR3, taken from reference TRBV5-6 and TRBJ2-7): DAGVTQSPTHLIKTRGQQVTLRCSPKSGHDTVSWYQQALGQGPQFIFQYYEEEERQRGNFPDRFSGHQFPNYSSELNVNALLLGDSALYLCASSRRWIGQVDYEQYFGPGTRLTVT.

This clone was detected a few times. V and J are TRBV7-9 and TRBJ1-4, with TRBD1 matching over 8 bases. This CDR3 is built from 16 residues. Germline V gives CDR1 SEHNR, CDR2 FQNEAQ (reference sequence). With V trimmed by 4 bases and J by 5 bases, 9 bases remained unmatched. The CDR3 here is CASSSGTGTGNEKLFF. The CDR3 nucleotides read TGTGCCAGCAGCTCAGGGACCGGGACAGGAAATGAAAAACTGTTTTTT.